Listed below are T cell receptor beta chains from one sample, sequenced in a study of blood T cell repertoires in COVID-19. Some clones are missing from TCRdb's copy, which holds only in-frame ones; the method was immunoSEQ multiplex PCR. Here the sample spans more than 300,000 clones, approximately 87% being singletons. Input material: peripheral blood. The receptors shown here come from a woman in her forties or fifties with COVID-19, enrolled during active disease. Each CDR3 is given with its conserved first and last residue. D genes are given only for firm matches. Size values are once, few and many counts, or a class for expanded clones, and some rows have none.

>TRBV5-1|TRBD1|.|TRBJ2-5
TGCGCCAGCAGCTCCGACAAGGGGGCCGGGGAGACCCAGTACTTC
CASSSDKGAGETQYF
>TRBV12-5|.|.|TRBJ2-3
TGTGCTAGTGGTTTCGGGGTTATGGACTCCTTTCGCACAGATACGCAGTATTTT
CASGFGVMDSFRTDTQYF
>TRBV24-1|TRBD1|.|TRBJ2-1
TGTGCCACCAGTGATTTTGGGACAGGGGGTTACAATGAGCAGTTCTTC
CATSDFGTGGYNEQFF
>TRBV11-2|TRBD1|.|TRBJ1-2
TGTGCCAGCAGCTTCCAGACCGGGACAGCTAACTATGGCTACACCTTC
CASSFQTGTANYGYTF
>TRBV2|TRBD2|.|TRBJ2-1
TGTGCCATGTCATCCGGGACTAGCGGCAACGATGAGCAGTTCTTC
CAMSSGTSGNDEQFF
>TRBV5-1|.|.|TRBJ2-1
TGCGCCAGCAGCTTGGGGGACCCCGTCGGGGGTGAGCAGTTCTTC
CASSLGDPVGGEQFF
>TRBV6-5|TRBD1|.|TRBJ2-5
TGTGCCAGCATTAGGGGGCTAGCAACTGCAGAGACCCAGTACTTC
CASIRGLATAETQYF
>TRBV19|TRBD1|.|TRBJ1-2
TGTGCCAGTAGCCAGGCCCGGACAGGGAACTATGGCTACACCTTC
CASSQARTGNYGYTF
>TRBV29-1|TRBD2|.|TRBJ2-5
TGCAGCGCTGGGACTAGCGGGAGTAGGGAGACCCAGTACTTC
CSAGTSGSRETQYF
>TRBV30|TRBD1|once|TRBJ1-3
TGTGCCTGGAGTTCAGGGGGCAGACTAAACACCATATATTTT
CAWSSGGRLNTIYF
>TRBV12-3/TRBV12-4|.|.|TRBJ1-5
TGTGCCAGCAGTTTATTCAGTCGGCCCCAGCATTTT
CASSLFSRPQHF
>TRBV2|TRBD2|.|TRBJ2-1
TGTGCCAGCAGTGAAATAAGGCGGGAGGAATACAATGAGCAGTTCTTC
CASSEIRREEYNEQFF
>TRBV10-1|.|.|TRBJ2-1
TGCGCCAGCACCGAAATGGGCAGGGGGGAACTGTGTAGGCGTGTCACGCAGTTCTTC
CASTEMGRGELCRRVTQFF
>TRBV4-1|.|.|TRBJ2-7
TGCGCCAGCAGCCAAGATAGCATAGGACAGCCCTACGAGCAGTACTTC
CASSQDSIGQPYEQYF
>TRBV13|TRBD1|.|TRBJ1-2
TGTGCCAGCAGCTTAGATCAGGGGGCTCGTGGCTACACCTTC
CASSLDQGARGYTF